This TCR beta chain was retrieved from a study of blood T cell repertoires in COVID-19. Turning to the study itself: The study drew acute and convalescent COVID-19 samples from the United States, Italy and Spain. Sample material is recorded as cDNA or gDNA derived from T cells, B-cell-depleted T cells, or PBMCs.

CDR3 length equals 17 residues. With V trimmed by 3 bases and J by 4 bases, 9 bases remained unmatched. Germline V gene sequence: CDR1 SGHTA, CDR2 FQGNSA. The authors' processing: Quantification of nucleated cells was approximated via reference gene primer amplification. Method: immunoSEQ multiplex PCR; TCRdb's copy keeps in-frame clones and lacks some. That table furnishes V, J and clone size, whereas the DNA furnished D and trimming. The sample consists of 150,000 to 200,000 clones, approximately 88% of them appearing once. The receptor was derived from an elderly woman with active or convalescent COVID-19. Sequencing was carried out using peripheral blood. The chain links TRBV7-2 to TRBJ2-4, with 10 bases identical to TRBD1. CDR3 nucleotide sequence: TGTGCCAGCAGCTTTCAGGGGACAGGGGATTCAAAAAACATTCAGTACTTC. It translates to CASSFQGTGDSKNIQYF.